This paragraph reports one TCR beta chain. With 5 bases removed from V and 0 bases from J, the gap between germline ends came to 13 bases. The CDR3 covers 15 residues. The germline CDR1 and CDR2 sequences are SGHVS and FQNEAQ. Per the original methods: Counts of nucleated cells, estimated from reference gene primer amplification, were obtained. Here immunoSEQ multiplex PCR was the method, and the copy in TCRdb shows in-frame clones only, minus some. The V and J calls and clone size are taken from that table; D and trimming were inferred from the DNA. This repertoire shows 60,000 to 70,000 clones, more than 85% found once; its top ten account for about 12%. This sample was included in a study of blood T cell repertoires in COVID-19. Across the whole study: Both acute and convalescent COVID-19 samples were obtained from the United States, Italy and Spain. PBMCs, B-cell-depleted T cells, or T cells were the source of the cDNA or gDNA that made up the material.

This chain links TRBV7-8 with TRBJ1-2; tentative D call: TRBD1 (5 bases). The TCR comes from a human donor with active COVID-19. The donor label of this sample is uncertain. Specimen: peripheral blood. CDR3 loop: CASSHGGGTNYGYTF. In DNA, the CDR3 is TGTGCCAGCAGCCATGGGGGGGGGACTAACTATGGCTACACCTTC.